This TCR beta chain is drawn from a study of cytomegalovirus exposure and HLA in healthy donors. Points on this clone: What it binds is unknown.

Overall study results and limits: The tendency of first-cohort TCR clusters to co-occur in the roughly 130 validation repertoires emerged from a later analysis. Among the CMV-associated chains, a few were confirmed in vitro as specific for CMV antigens. Reported performance of the classifier showed diagnosis of cytomegalovirus status with high specificity and sensitivity. Rare sequences made up most TCRs, while some public TCRs were found in many donors.

Generated by immunoSEQ multiplex PCR, the TCRdb table keeps only in-frame clones and is missing some. The table includes approximately 200,000 clones, just over 90% detected once. Per germline, CDR1 SGHAT and CDR2 FQNNGV. The CDR3 is 14 residues long. With 2 bases removed from V and 4 bases from J, the gap between germline ends came to 9 bases. The receptor's source is a woman aged 18-29 years in good health and CMV-seronegative. Sequenced input: PBMCs. The chain couples TRBV11-2 to TRBJ2-1; the D gene is possibly TRBD2 (5 bases). CDR3 nucleotide sequence: TGTGCCAGCAGCTTACTAGCAGATTACAATGAGCAGTTCTTC. It translates to CASSLLADYNEQFF.